Below are 7 T cell receptor beta chains sequenced from a single sample in a study of shared clonotypes between healthy human individuals. The method was immunoSEQ multiplex PCR; TCRdb's version includes in-frame clones alone and lacks a portion of them. This repertoire shows approximately 2.1 million clones, roughly 93% found once; its top ten account for 0.39%. The sequenced sample consisted of naive CD4+ T cells from PBMCs. Sample subset: CD45RA+ positively selected. These receptors were collected from a man aged 18 to 35 in good health. Some clones in this sample may be carry-over from other donors' samples.

The V and J genes are TRBV5-4 and TRBJ2-2; TRBD2 might be the D (5 bases). The V gene lost 4 bases and the J gene lost 3 bases, with 10 bases spanning the gap. The CDR3 runs 14 residues. The V gene's germline CDR1 is SGHNT and CDR2 YYREEE (reference sequence). The CDR3 DNA reads TGTGCCAGCAGCCTGGCGGGTTACACCGGGGAGCTGTTTTTT. Translating gives CASSLAGYTGELFF. Looking up the rest from reference TRBV5-4 and TRBJ2-2 gives the full variable domain: ETGVTQSPTHLIKTRGQQVTLRCSSQSGHNTVSWYQQALGQGPQFIFQYYREEENGRGNFPPRFSGLQFPNYSSELNVNALELDDSALYLCASSLAGYTGELFFGEGSRLTVL.

This chain uses TRBV5-4 with TRBJ2-5; possibly TRBD1 for D (6 bases). The V end lost 0 bases, the J end lost 5 bases, and 11 bases lay between the germline ends. The CDR3 extends over 14 amino acids. Per the germline V gene, CDR1 is SGHNT and CDR2 is YYREEE (reference sequence). CDR3 in DNA: TGTGCCAGCAGCTTGGAACTAGGGGGTGAGACCCAGTACTTC. As protein: CASSLELGGETQYF.

The chain is built from TRBV6-6 and TRBJ1-3; the D is unclear. The germline V gene has CDR1 MNHNY and CDR2 SVGAGI (reference sequence). The V and J ends lost 6 bases and 3 bases respectively, with 18 bases between them. CDR3 size: 16 residues. The CDR3, as DNA: TGTGCCAGCAGATCTCCCCGGGGAAGTAGTGGAAACACCATATATTTT. As protein: CASRSPRGSSGNTIYF.

The J gene is TRBJ2-5, the V gene TRBV14; 14 bases agree with TRBD2. Germline CDR1 reads SGHDN; CDR2 reads FVKESK. The ends lost 1 base at V and 4 bases at J; junction bases unmatched: 5. The CDR3 runs to 17 residues. CDR3 sequence reads: CASSQGTGLAGVETQYF. Here the CDR3 DNA reads TGTGCCAGCAGCCAAGGGACGGGACTAGCGGGAGTAGAGACCCAGTACTTC. The variable domain in full, with the rest retrieved from reference TRBV14 and TRBJ2-5, is EAGVTQFPSHSVIEKGQTVTLRCDPISGHDNLYWYRRVMGKEIKFLLHFVKESKQDESGMPNNRFLAERTGGTYSTLKVQPAELEDSGVYFCASSQGTGLAGVETQYFGPGTRLLVL.

The chain has TRBV10-3 and TRBJ1-5; 7 bases match TRBD1. CDR1 and CDR2 from the germline V gene are ENHRY and SYGVKD. Unmatched junction bases numbered 4, after V lost 0 bases and J lost 5 bases. There are 15 residues in the CDR3. The CDR3, as DNA: TGTGCCATCAGTGAGTCAGGCCAGGGGGATCAGCCCCAGCATTTT. It yields the protein CAISESGQGDQPQHF.

The chain joins TRBV7-9 to TRBJ2-3, with 8 bases matching TRBD2. V shed 4 bases and J 4 bases; nucleotides not matched to a gene: 19. This CDR3 is built from 19 residues. Germline V gene data show CDR1 as SEHNR and CDR2 as FQNEAQ (reference sequence). This CDR3 is CASSSFEAGTRRFSDTQYF. The CDR3 coding sequence is TGTGCCAGCAGCTCCTTCGAAGCCGGGACTAGAAGGTTTTCAGATACGCAGTATTTT.

The chain has TRBV7-3 and TRBJ2-1; TRBD2 matches 9 bases. With V trimmed by 5 bases and J by 8 bases, 7 bases remained unmatched. The CDR3 totals 14 residues. Germline CDR1 is SGHTA and CDR2 is FQGTGA. The CDR3 loop reads CASSLGTSWHEQFF. CDR3 nucleotide sequence: TGTGCCAGCAGCCTAGGGACTAGCTGGCATGAGCAGTTCTTC.